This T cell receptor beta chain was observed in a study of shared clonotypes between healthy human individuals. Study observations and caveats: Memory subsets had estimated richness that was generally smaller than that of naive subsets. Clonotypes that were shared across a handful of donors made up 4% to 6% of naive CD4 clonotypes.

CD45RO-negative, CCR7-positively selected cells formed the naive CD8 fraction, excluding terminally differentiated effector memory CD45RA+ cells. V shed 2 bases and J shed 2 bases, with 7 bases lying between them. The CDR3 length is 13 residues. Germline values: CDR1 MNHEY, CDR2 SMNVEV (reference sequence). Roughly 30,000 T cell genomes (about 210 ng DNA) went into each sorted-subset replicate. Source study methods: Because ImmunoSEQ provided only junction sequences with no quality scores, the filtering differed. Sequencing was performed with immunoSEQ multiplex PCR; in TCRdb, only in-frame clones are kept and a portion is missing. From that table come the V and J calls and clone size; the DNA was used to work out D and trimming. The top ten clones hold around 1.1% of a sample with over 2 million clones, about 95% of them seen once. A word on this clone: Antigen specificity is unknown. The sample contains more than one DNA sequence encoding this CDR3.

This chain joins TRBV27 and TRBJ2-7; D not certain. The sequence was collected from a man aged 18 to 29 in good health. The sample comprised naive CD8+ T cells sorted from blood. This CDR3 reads CASSLGRPYEQYF. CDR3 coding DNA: TGTGCCAGCAGTTTAGGAAGACCCTACGAGCAGTACTTC.